Below are 18 T cell receptor beta chains sequenced from a single sample in a study of T cell responses to AZD1222 COVID-19 vaccine. Profiling relied on immunoSEQ multiplex PCR, and the TCRdb table lists in-frame clones only, not all of them. The table lists under 85,000 clones, 75% to 95% of them singletons. The input for sequencing was peripheral blood, taken 28 days after the second AZD1222 dose. All receptors derive from an adult who received the AZD1222 COVID-19 vaccine.

This clone occurred a few times. The chain carries TRBV5-1 and TRBJ1-2, with D perhaps matching TRBD1 (5 bases). Trimming shortened V by 0 bases and J by 4 bases, and 10 bases separated the two germline ends. CDR3 length equals 14 residues. Germline V gives CDR1 SGHRS, CDR2 YFSETQ. The CDR3 sequence: CASSLEGRAYGYTF. For the CDR3, the DNA is TGCGCCAGCAGCTTGGAGGGCAGGGCCTATGGCTACACCTTC.

This chain links TRBV11-3 with TRBJ2-1; D is possibly TRBD2 (5 bases). V gave up 2 bases and J gave up 0 bases, with 8 bases separating them. The CDR3 totals 15 residues. The germline CDR1 and CDR2 sequences are SGHNT and YENEEA. The CDR3 protein is CASSLLTSSYNEQFF. The CDR3 DNA reads as TGTGCCAGCAGCTTACTAACTAGCTCCTACAATGAGCAGTTCTTC.

This chain uses TRBV29-1 with TRBJ2-7; D unresolved. The V and J ends lost 1 base and 2 bases respectively, with 9 bases between them. The length of the CDR3 is 13 residues. Germline-derived CDR1 and CDR2 are SQVTM and ANQGSEA. The CDR3 nucleotides read TGCAGCGTTGAAGCTCTCGACGCCTACGAGCAGTACTTC. Translating it yields CSVEALDAYEQYF.

The chain carries TRBV6-2 or TRBV6-3 and TRBJ2-7; 8 bases align to TRBD2. The germline gives CDR1 MNHEY, CDR2 SVGEGT. This CDR3 region has 12 residues. After removal of 9 bases from V and 6 bases from J, the junction contained 7 bases not matched to a gene. Here the CDR3 reads CASSGAEFEQYF. The DNA of the CDR3 is TGTGCCAGTAGCGGGGCAGAATTCGAGCAGTACTTC.

The V gene is TRBV5-1, the J gene TRBJ2-1; no clear D. The CDR3 spans 13 residues. Trimming took 2 bases from V and 4 from J, leaving 7 bases between them. Germline V gives CDR1 SGHRS, CDR2 YFSETQ. CDR3 DNA: TGCGCCAGCAGCTTTGCGCTTTACAATGAGCAGTTCTTC. Protein: CASSFALYNEQFF. The full variable domain, completed using reference TRBV5-1 and TRBJ2-1, is KAGVTQTPRYLIKTRGQQVTLSCSPISGHRSVSWYQQTPGQGLQFLFEYFSETQRNKGNFPGRFSGRQFSNSRSEMNVSTLELGDSALYLCASSFALYNEQFFGPGTRLTVL.

V usage is TRBV6-5 and J usage is TRBJ2-7; 7 bases map to TRBD1. Germline loops: CDR1 MNHEY, CDR2 SVGAGI. The CDR3 has 13 amino acids. J gave up 1 base and V 7 bases, and 4 bases lay outside the gene matches. CDR3: CASIRDSSYEQYF. DNA for the CDR3: TGTGCCAGCATCCGGGACAGTTCCTACGAGCAGTACTTC.

The chain couples TRBV6-5 to TRBJ2-3; D tentatively fits TRBD1 or TRBD2 (6 bases each). This CDR3 region has 14 residues. Germline V gene sequence: CDR1 MNHEY, CDR2 SVGAGI. V shed 6 bases and J shed 6 bases, with 16 bases lying between them. The CDR3 DNA is TGTGCCAGCAGATTCTCCCAGGGGAGGGATACGCAGTATTTT. It codes for CASRFSQGRDTQYF.

J is TRBJ1-5 and V is TRBV30; D not certain. The germline CDR1 and CDR2 sequences are GTSNPN and SVGIG (reference sequence). The ends were cut back, 0 bases at V and 0 bases at J, with 6 bases in the middle. The CDR3 is 14 amino acids. CDR3 nucleotides: TGTGCCTGGAGTGTACTATATAGCAATCAGCCCCAGCATTTT. Translating gives CAWSVLYSNQPQHF. Full variable domain (remainder filled in from reference TRBV30 and TRBJ1-5): SQTIHQWPATLVQPVGSPLSLECTVEGTSNPNLYWYRQAAGRGLQLLFYSVGIGQISSEVPQNLSASRPQDRQFILSSKKLLLSDSGFYLCAWSVLYSNQPQHFGDGTRLSIL.

This clone is a singleton in its sample. The chain couples TRBV29-1 to TRBJ2-7, with D uncertain. Looked up from germline, CDR1 is SQVTM and CDR2 is ANQGSEA. V lost 0 bases to trimming and J lost 2 bases, with 5 bases between them. CDR3 length: 12 amino acids. The CDR3 spells CSVEEAAYEQYF. Written as DNA, the CDR3 is TGCAGCGTTGAAGAGGCCGCCTACGAGCAGTACTTC.

The chain links TRBV10-3 to TRBJ2-3; D is unresolved. The germline V gene encodes CDR1 ENHRY and CDR2 SYGVKD. V lost 6 bases and J lost 4, with 11 bases in between. CDR3 length: 13 residues. CDR3 sequence (DNA): TGTGCCATCAGAGACGCGTCCGCAGATACGCAGTATTTT. It yields the protein CAIRDASADTQYF.

The chain uses TRBV27 and TRBJ2-2, with D perhaps being TRBD1 or TRBD2 (6 bases each). The V and J ends lost 7 bases and 1 base respectively, with 19 bases between them. CDR3 size: 17 residues. The V gene's germline CDR1 is MNHEY and CDR2 SMNVEV (reference sequence). DNA of the CDR3: TGTGCCAGCAAGGCGTCGGGGGCAGTTGAGAACACCGGGGAGCTGTTTTTT. Translation: CASKASGAVENTGELFF.

This rearrangement joins TRBV7-2 to TRBJ2-7; 7 bases agree with TRBD2. V shed 4 bases, J shed 1 base, and the junction held 10 bases outside the gene matches. The CDR3 has 16 residues. The germline CDR1 and CDR2 sequences are SGHTA and FQGNSA. CDR3 sequence (DNA): TGTGCCAGCAGCTGGAGGACCTCCGGGAGGTCCTACGAGCAGTACTTC. Protein sequence: CASSWRTSGRSYEQYF.

This chain links TRBV19 with TRBJ2-7, with D possibly TRBD2 on 7 matching bases. Trimming shortened V by 8 bases and J by 2 bases, and 13 bases separated the two germline ends. This CDR3 has 13 amino acids. CDR1 and CDR2 from the germline V gene are LNHDA and SQIVND (reference sequence). This CDR3 reads CASRGGRTYEQYF. The DNA for the CDR3 is TGTGCCAGTCGCGGGGGCCGCACCTACGAGCAGTACTTC.

The chain carries TRBV7-2 and TRBJ2-7; 7 bases align to TRBD1. The CDR3 has 15 amino acids. The germline gives CDR1 SGHTA, CDR2 FQGNSA. V gave up 1 base and J gave up 2 bases; unmatched junction bases: 5. As DNA, the CDR3 is TGTGCCAGCAGCTTAGACGGGACAGAACCCTACGAGCAGTACTTC. This codes for CASSLDGTEPYEQYF.

The chain uses TRBV19 and TRBJ2-7; 9 bases fit TRBD2. Germline V gene lookup returns CDR1 LNHDA and CDR2 SQIVND (reference sequence). V lost 10 bases and J lost 4; bases outside the gene matches: 5. The CDR3 spans 12 residues. The DNA of the CDR3 is TGTGCCACAACGACTAGCGGATACGAGCAGTACTTC. Protein product: CATTTSGYEQYF.

This chain uses TRBV6-5 with TRBJ1-2; D may be TRBD1 (6 bases). Germline loops: CDR1 MNHEY, CDR2 SVGAGI. This CDR3 is 13 amino acids long. Between the trimmed V and J ends, which lost 6 bases and 7 bases, there was a span of 15 bases. DNA of the CDR3: TGTGCCAGCAGGGTTCAGGGGTTGGGTGGCTACACCTTC. Translation gives CASRVQGLGGYTF.

This chain links TRBV7-9 with TRBJ1-2; D call uncertain. V lost 5 bases and J 2 bases, leaving 9 bases between the germline ends. This CDR3 spans 13 amino acids. The germline V gene has CDR1 SEHNR and CDR2 FQNEAQ (reference sequence). The CDR3 nucleotides are TGTGCCAGCAGCCTCTCAGAGAACTATGGCTACACCTTC. Protein product: CASSLSENYGYTF. The full variable domain, completed using reference TRBV7-9 and TRBJ1-2, is DTGVSQNPRHKITKRGQNVTFRCDPISEHNRLYWYRQTLGQGPEFLTYFQNEAQLEKSRLLSDRFSAERPKGSFSTLEIQRTEQGDSAMYLCASSLSENYGYTFGSGTRLTVV.

A single count supports this clone. V gene TRBV2 combines with J gene TRBJ1-5, with D unclear. The V gene's germline CDR1 is SNHLY and CDR2 FYNNEI. The V end lost 8 bases, the J end lost 7 bases, and 12 bases lay between the germline ends. The CDR3 is 12 amino acids. The CDR3 region is CASENPDQPQHF. CDR3 nucleotides: TGTGCCAGCGAGAATCCGGACCAGCCCCAGCATTTT.